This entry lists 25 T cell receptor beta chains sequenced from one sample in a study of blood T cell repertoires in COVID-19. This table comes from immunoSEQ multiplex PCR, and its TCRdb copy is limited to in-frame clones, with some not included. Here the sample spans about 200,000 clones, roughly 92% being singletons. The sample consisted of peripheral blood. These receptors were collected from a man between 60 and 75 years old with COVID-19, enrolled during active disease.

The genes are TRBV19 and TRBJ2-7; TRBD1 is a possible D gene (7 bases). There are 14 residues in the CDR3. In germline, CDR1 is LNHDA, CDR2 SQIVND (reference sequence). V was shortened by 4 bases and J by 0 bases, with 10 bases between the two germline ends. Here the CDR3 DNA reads TGTGCCAGTAGTACAGGGGGGAGCTCCTACGAGCAGTACTTC. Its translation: CASSTGGSSYEQYF.

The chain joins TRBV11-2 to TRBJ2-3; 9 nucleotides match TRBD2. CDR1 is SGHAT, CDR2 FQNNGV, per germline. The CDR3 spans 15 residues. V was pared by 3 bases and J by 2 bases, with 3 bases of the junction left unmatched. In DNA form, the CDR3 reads TGTGCCAGCAGCTTTAGCGGGAGCCCCACAGATACGCAGTATTTT. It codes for CASSFSGSPTDTQYF.

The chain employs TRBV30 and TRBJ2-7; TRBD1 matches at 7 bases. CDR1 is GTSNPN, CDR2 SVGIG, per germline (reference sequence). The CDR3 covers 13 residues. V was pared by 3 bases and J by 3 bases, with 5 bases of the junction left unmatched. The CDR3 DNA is TGTGCCTGGAGCCCGGGACAGCACTACGAGCAGTACTTC. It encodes CAWSPGQHYEQYF.

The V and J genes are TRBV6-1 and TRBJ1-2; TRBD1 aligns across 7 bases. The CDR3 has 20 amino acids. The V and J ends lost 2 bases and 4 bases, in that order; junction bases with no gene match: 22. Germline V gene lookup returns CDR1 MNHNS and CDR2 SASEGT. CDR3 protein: CASSESSPPGQVYFSYGYTF. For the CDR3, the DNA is TGTGCCAGCAGTGAATCTTCTCCGCCCGGACAGGTGTACTTTAGCTATGGCTACACCTTC.

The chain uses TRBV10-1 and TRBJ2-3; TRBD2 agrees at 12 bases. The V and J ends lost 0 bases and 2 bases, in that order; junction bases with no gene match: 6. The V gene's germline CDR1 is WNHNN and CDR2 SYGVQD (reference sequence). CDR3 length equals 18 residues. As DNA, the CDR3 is TGCGCCAGCAGTGAGTCCGGCCTAGCGGGGGGGTCCACAGATACGCAGTATTTT. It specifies CASSESGLAGGSTDTQYF.

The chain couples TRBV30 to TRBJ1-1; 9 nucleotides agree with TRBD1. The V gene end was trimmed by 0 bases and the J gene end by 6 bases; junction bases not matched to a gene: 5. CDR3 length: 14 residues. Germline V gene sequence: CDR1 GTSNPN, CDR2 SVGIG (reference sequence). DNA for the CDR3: TGTGCCTGGAGTGTAGGACAGGGGAGGGCTGAAGCTTTCTTT. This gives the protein CAWSVGQGRAEAFF.

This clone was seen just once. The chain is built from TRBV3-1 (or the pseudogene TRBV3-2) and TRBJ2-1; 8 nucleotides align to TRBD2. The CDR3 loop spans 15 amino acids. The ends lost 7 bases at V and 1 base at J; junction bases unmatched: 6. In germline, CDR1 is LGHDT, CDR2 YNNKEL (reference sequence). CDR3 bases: TGTGCCAGCAATTCGGCTAGCGGGTCCTACAATGAGCAGTTCTTC. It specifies CASNSASGSYNEQFF.

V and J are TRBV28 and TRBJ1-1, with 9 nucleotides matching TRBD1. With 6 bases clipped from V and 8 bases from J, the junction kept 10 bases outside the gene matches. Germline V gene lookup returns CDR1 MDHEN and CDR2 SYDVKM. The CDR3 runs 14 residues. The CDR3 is CASRLDRGLTEAFF. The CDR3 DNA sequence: TGTGCCAGCAGATTGGACAGGGGCCTTACAGAAGCTTTCTTT.

CDR3 in amino acids: CASSLGTDSFYEQYF. The CDR3 bases are TGTGCCAGCTCACTCGGGACAGACTCCTTCTACGAGCAGTACTTC. The chain couples TRBV18 to TRBJ2-7; 7 bases match TRBD1. CDR3 length equals 15 residues. Germline V CDR1 and CDR2: KGHSH, LQKENI. V was clipped by 4 bases and J by 3 bases; unmatched bases: 9.

The CDR3 nucleotides read TGTGCCAGCAGTTACCGGGGACAGGCGAGAGATACGCAGTATTTT. It yields the protein CASSYRGQARDTQYF. This chain joins TRBV6-5 and TRBJ2-3; the match to TRBD1 covers 8 bases. Germline CDR1 MNHEY, CDR2 SVGAGI. V shed 2 bases and J 5 bases; nucleotides not matched to a gene: 6. The CDR3 runs 15 residues.

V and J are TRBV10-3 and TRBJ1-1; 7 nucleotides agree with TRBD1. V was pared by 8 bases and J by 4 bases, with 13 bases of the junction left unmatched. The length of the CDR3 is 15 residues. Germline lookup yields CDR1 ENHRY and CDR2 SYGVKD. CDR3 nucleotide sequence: TGTGCCATCTCAAATACGGCAGGGGGATTCACTGAAGCTTTCTTT. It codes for CAISNTAGGFTEAFF.

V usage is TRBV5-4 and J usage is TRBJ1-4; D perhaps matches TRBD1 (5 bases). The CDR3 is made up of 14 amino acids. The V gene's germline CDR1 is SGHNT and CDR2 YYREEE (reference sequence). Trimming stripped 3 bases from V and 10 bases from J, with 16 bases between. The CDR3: CASSSRGPGGKLFF. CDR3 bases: TGTGCCAGCAGCTCCAGAGGGCCCGGGGGAAAACTGTTTTTT.

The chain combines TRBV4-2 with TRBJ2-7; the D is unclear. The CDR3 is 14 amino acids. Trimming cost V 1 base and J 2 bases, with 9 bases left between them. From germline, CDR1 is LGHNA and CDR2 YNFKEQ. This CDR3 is CASSQGSQTYEQYF. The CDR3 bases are TGTGCCAGCAGCCAAGGGTCCCAGACCTACGAGCAGTACTTC.

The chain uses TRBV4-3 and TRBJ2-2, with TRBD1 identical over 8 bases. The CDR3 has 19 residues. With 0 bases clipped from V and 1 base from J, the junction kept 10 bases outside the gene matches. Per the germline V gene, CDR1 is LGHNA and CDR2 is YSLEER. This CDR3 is CASSQEGPGGYLNTGELFF. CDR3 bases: TGCGCCAGCAGCCAAGAAGGCCCAGGGGGCTACTTGAACACCGGGGAGCTGTTTTTT.

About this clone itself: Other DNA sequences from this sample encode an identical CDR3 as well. This CDR3 reads CASSPRTGGNSPLHF. The CDR3 coding sequence is TGTGCCAGCAGCCCTAGGACAGGGGGTAATTCACCCCTCCACTTT. The chain has TRBV3-1 (or the pseudogene TRBV3-2) and TRBJ1-6, with 10 bases matching TRBD1. The length of the CDR3 is 15 residues. Germline loops: CDR1 LGHDT, CDR2 YNNKEL (reference sequence). The J segment lost 6 bases and the V segment lost 4 bases, leaving 3 bases of the junction unmatched.

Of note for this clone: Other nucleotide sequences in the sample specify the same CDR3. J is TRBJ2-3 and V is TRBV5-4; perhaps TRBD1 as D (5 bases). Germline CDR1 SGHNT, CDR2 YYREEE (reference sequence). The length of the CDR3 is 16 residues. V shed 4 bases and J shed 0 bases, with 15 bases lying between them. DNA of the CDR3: TGTGCCAGCAGCACGCGAGACAGTCTTAGCACAGATACGCAGTATTTT. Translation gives CASSTRDSLSTDTQYF. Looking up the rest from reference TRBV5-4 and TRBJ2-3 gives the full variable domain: ETGVTQSPTHLIKTRGQQVTLRCSSQSGHNTVSWYQQALGQGPQFIFQYYREEENGRGNFPPRFSGLQFPNYSSELNVNALELDDSALYLCASSTRDSLSTDTQYFGPGTRLTVL.

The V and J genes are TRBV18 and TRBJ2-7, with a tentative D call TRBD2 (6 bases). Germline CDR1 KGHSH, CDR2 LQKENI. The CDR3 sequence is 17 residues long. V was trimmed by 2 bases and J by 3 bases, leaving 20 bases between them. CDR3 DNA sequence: TGTGCCAGCTCACCAGGGTGGGAGTCCGGGACTTTCTACGAGCAGTACTTC. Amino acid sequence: CASSPGWESGTFYEQYF.

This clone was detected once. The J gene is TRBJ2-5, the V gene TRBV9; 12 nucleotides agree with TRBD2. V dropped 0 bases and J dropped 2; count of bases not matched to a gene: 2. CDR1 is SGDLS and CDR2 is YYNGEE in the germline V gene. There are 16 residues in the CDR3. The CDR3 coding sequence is TGTGCCAGCAGCGTAGGGACTAGCGGGGTTCAAGAGACCCAGTACTTC. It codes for CASSVGTSGVQETQYF. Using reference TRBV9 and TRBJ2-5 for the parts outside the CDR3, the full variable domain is DSGVTQTPKHLITATGQRVTLRCSPRSGDLSVYWYQQSLDQGLQFLIQYYNGEERAKGNILERFSAQQFPDLHSELNLSSLELGDSALYFCASSVGTSGVQETQYFGPGTRLLVL.

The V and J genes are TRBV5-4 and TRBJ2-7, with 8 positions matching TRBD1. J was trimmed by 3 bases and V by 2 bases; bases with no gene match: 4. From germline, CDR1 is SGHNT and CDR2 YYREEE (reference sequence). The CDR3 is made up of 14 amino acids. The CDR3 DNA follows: TGTGCCAGCAGCTTTGAGACAGGGGACTACGAGCAGTACTTC. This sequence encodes CASSFETGDYEQYF.

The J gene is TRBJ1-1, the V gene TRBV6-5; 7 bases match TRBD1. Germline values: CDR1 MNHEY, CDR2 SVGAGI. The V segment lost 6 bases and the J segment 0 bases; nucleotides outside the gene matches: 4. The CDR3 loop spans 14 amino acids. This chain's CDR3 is CASRWGQLNTEAFF. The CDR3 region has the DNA TGTGCCAGCAGGTGGGGACAGTTGAACACTGAAGCTTTCTTT.

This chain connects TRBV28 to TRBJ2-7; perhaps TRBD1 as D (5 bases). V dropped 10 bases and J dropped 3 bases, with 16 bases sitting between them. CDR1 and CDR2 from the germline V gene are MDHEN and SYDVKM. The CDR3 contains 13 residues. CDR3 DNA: TGTGCCACCCTGGACGGAACAGGCTACGAGCAGTACTTC. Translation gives CATLDGTGYEQYF.

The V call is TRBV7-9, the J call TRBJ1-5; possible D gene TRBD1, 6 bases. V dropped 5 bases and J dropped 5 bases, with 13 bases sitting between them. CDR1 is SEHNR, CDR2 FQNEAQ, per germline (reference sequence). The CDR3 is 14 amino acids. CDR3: CASSKGGVYQPQHF. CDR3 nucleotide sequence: TGTGCCAGCAGCAAAGGGGGGGTTTATCAGCCCCAGCATTTT.

In DNA, the CDR3 is TGCGCCAGCAGCTTGGGGCAGGGGCCAGTCAATGAGCAGTTCTTC. Its protein product is CASSLGQGPVNEQFF. This chain joins TRBV5-1 and TRBJ2-1, with D possibly being TRBD1 (6 bases). The CDR3 loop spans 15 amino acids. Per the germline V gene, CDR1 is SGHRS and CDR2 is YFSETQ. V gave up 0 bases and J gave up 6 bases, with 13 bases separating them. The full variable domain, completed using reference TRBV5-1 and TRBJ2-1, is KAGVTQTPRYLIKTRGQQVTLSCSPISGHRSVSWYQQTPGQGLQFLFEYFSETQRNKGNFPGRFSGRQFSNSRSEMNVSTLELGDSALYLCASSLGQGPVNEQFFGPGTRLTVL.

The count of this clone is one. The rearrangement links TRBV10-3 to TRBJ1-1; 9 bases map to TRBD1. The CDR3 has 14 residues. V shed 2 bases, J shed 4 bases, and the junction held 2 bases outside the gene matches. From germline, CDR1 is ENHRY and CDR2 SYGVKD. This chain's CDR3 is CAISEMTGGTEAFF. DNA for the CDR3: TGTGCCATCAGTGAGATGACAGGGGGCACTGAAGCTTTCTTT.

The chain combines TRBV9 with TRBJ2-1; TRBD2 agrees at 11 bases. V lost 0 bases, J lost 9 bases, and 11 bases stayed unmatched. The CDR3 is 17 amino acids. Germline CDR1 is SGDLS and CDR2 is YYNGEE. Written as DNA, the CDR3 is TGTGCCAGCAGCGTAGGGTGGGTAGCGGGAGGGCCTAGTGAGCAGTTCTTC. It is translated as CASSVGWVAGGPSEQFF.